One sample yielded the 27 T cell receptor beta chains listed below, sequenced in a study of tumor-infiltrating lymphocytes in oesophageal squamous cell carcinoma. TCRdb analysed the PCR reads with MiXCR anew, one entry per CDR3 protein. In the table there are 18,000 or so distinct CDR3 sequences, around two fifths of which are singletons. The specimen was normal esophageal tissue next to the tumor. These receptors all stem from a male donor with esophageal squamous cell carcinoma.

This clonotype occurred many times. J is TRBJ1-2 and V is TRBV12-3 or TRBV12-4, with D hard to call. V lost 1 base and J lost 9, with 15 bases in between. This CDR3 region has 14 residues. CDR3 coding DNA: TGTGCCAGCAGTTTAGATTCCCCCGACCTTCGCTACACCTTC. Residues: CASSLDSPDLRYTF.

The rearrangement joins TRBV4-3 to TRBJ2-1; 9 bases map to TRBD1. With the DNA end fitting TRBJ2-7 better, the J assignment may be wrong. Germline CDR1 LGHNA, CDR2 YSLEER. The CDR3 totals 17 residues. The CDR3 bases are TGCGCCAGCAGCCAAGGATACCGGGACAGGGTTACCTACGAGCAGTACTTC. Translating it yields CASSQGYRDRVTYEQYF.

This sequence joins TRBV6-2 or TRBV6-3 and TRBJ2-4, with 11 bases that match TRBD2. Unmatched junction bases numbered 14, after V lost 6 bases and J lost 13 bases. This CDR3 has 15 amino acids. Germline CDR1 and CDR2: MNHEY and SVGEGT. The CDR3 reads CASRPLAGVNNEQYF. CDR3 DNA: TGTGCCAGCAGACCACTAGCGGGAGTAAACAATGAGCAGTACTTC.

A word on this clonotype: The conserved final phenylalanine or tryptophan is absent from the CDR3, which likely points to a read error. Because the CDR3's place on the DNA is in doubt, the DNA is left out and the CDR3 is given as listed by TCRdb. J is TRBJ2-3 and V is TRBV7-9; TRBD1, the table's D call, was not compared with the DNA. Inclusive of both ends, the CDR3 amounts to 17 amino acids. From germline, CDR1 is SEHNR and CDR2 FQNEAQ (reference sequence). The chain's CDR3 is CASSLAIGTTNEQFFGP.

This clonotype was counted ten times or more. The rearrangement uses TRBV5-1 and TRBJ1-6; D might be TRBD1 (5 bases). CDR1 is SGHRS, CDR2 YFSETQ, per germline. V was shortened by 0 bases and J by 5 bases, with 9 bases between the two germline ends. CDR3 size: 15 residues. In DNA form, the CDR3 reads TGCGCCAGCAGCTTGGCCGGGACGAATAATTCACCCCTCCACTTT. Translated: CASSLAGTNNSPLHF.

This clonotype was seen a handful of times. The gene calls are TRBV27 and TRBJ1-2; D is perhaps TRBD1 (6 bases). This CDR3 has 13 residues. Trimming shortened V by 5 bases and J by 4 bases, and 11 bases separated the two germline ends. Germline V lookup: CDR1 MNHEY, CDR2 SMNVEV (reference sequence). The CDR3 protein is CASSQDRLYGYTF. The DNA for the CDR3 is TGTGCCAGCAGTCAAGACAGGCTCTATGGCTACACCTTC.

This clonotype appeared many times. This chain connects TRBV27 to TRBJ2-1; no clear D gene. V shed 0 bases and J shed 9 bases, with 12 bases lying between them. The CDR3 is made up of 14 amino acids. Germline CDR1 MNHEY, CDR2 SMNVEV (reference sequence). The DNA of the CDR3 is TGTGCCAGCAGTTTATCCCCCCTCACGGCTGAGCAGTTCTTC. It codes for CASSLSPLTAEQFF.

The chain has TRBV7-4 and TRBJ2-1, with D maybe TRBD2 (8 bases). The J call may be faulty, since TRBJ2-7 better matches the DNA end. From germline, CDR1 is SGHVT and CDR2 SQSDAQ. The CDR3 consists of 15 residues. CDR3 residues: CASSSQGGLGYEQYF. The CDR3 nucleotides read TGTGCCAGCAGCTCGCAGGGGGGACTAGGCTACGAGCAGTACTTC.

This clonotype has just a few counts. The CDR3 DNA sequence: TGTGCCAGCAGAACGCCCGGGACAGGGGAAACAGATACGCAGTATTTT. It encodes CASRTPGTGETDTQYF. The rearrangement links TRBV5-8 to TRBJ2-3; 10 bases align to TRBD1. This CDR3 has 16 residues. Per the germline V gene, CDR1 is SGHTS and CDR2 is YDEGEE. Germline trimming cut 5 bases from V and 3 bases from J; bases unmatched to any gene: 9.

By share, this clonotype counts as medium-sized. The chain combines TRBV12-3 or TRBV12-4 with TRBJ2-1; TRBD1 or TRBD2 may be the D gene (6 bases each). The CDR3 consists of 15 residues. Between the trimmed V and J ends, which lost 4 bases and 1 base, there was a span of 11 bases. Here the CDR3 DNA reads TGTGCCAGCAGTTACGGCGGGACATCCTACAATGAGCAGTTCTTC. Protein: CASSYGGTSYNEQFF.

This clonotype was counted between two and nine times. This sequence joins TRBV27 and TRBJ1-4, with a possible D match to TRBD1 (6 bases). The CDR3 covers 14 residues. In germline, CDR1 is MNHEY, CDR2 SMNVEV (reference sequence). V shed 5 bases and J shed 1 base, with 8 bases lying between them. CDR3 in DNA: TGTGCCAGCAGTGGGGACAAAACTAATGAAAAACTGTTTTTT. It codes for CASSGDKTNEKLFF.

The rearrangement joins TRBV18 to TRBJ2-2, with TRBD2 identical over 8 bases. CDR3 length: 16 amino acids. Germline values: CDR1 KGHSH, CDR2 LQKENI. V lost 2 bases and J lost 5; bases outside the gene matches: 7. CDR3 in amino acids: CASSPRAGGSTGELFF. The CDR3 coding sequence is TGTGCCAGCTCACCAAGGGCGGGAGGATCGACCGGGGAGCTGTTTTTT.

This clonotype was found many times. This chain connects TRBV7-3 to TRBJ2-3; 7 bases are a match to TRBD2. Germline assignment: CDR1 SGHTA and CDR2 FQGTGA. The CDR3 has 16 residues. The trim removed 2 bases at V and 2 bases at J, leaving 7 bases unmatched. The CDR3 spells CASSLWGGSLTDTQYF. The CDR3 bases are TGTGCCAGCAGCTTATGGGGCGGGAGCCTCACAGATACGCAGTATTTT.

There are many counts of this clonotype. The chain employs TRBV12-3 or TRBV12-4 and TRBJ2-2; no definite D call. The CDR3 contains 12 residues. V was shortened by 4 bases and J by 5 bases, with 5 bases between the two germline ends. The CDR3 is CASSSITGELFF. The CDR3 DNA is TGTGCCAGCAGTTCCATAACCGGGGAGCTGTTTTTT.

J is TRBJ2-7 and V is TRBV7-8; 7 bases align to TRBD2. In germline, CDR1 is SGHVS, CDR2 FQNEAQ. This CDR3 comprises 15 residues. Germline trimming cut 5 bases from V and 3 bases from J; bases unmatched to any gene: 10. The CDR3: CASSPRREPRYEQYF. The CDR3 DNA is TGTGCCAGCAGCCCCCGGCGGGAGCCCCGCTACGAGCAGTACTTC.

This clonotype counts as medium-sized. A single base separates this from a much larger clone, so it may be a read error. This chain uses TRBV7-2 with TRBJ2-5, with no clear D. The V gene lost 5 bases and the J gene lost 11 bases, with 15 bases spanning the gap. Looked up from germline, CDR1 is SGHTA and CDR2 is FQGNSA. The CDR3 length is 12 residues. The CDR3 protein is CASSPYGSEQYF. CDR3 in DNA: TGTGCCAGCAGCCCATACGGCAGTGAGCAGTACTTC. Based on the CDR3 plus reference TRBV7-2 and TRBJ2-5, the full variable domain is GAGVSQSPSNKVTEKGKDVELRCDPISGHTALYWYRQSLGQGLEFLIYFQGNSAPDKSGLPSDRFSAERTGGSVSTLTIQRTQQEDSAVYLCASSPYGSEQYFGPGTRLLVL.

This clonotype was detected ten times or more. J is TRBJ2-2 and V is TRBV28; 7 nucleotides agree with TRBD2. Trimming cost V 1 base and J 5 bases; bases outside gene matches: 16. The length of the CDR3 is 19 residues. Germline CDR1 reads MDHEN; CDR2 reads SYDVKM. DNA for the CDR3: TGTGCCAGCAGTTTATCCCCGGCGGGAGTGGGCCGAGGAACCGGGGAGCTGTTTTTT. Amino acids: CASSLSPAGVGRGTGELFF.

The chain has TRBV24-1 and TRBJ2-1; 7 bases align to TRBD2. Trimming at V came to 9 bases and at J to 5 bases, leaving 9 bases not matched to a gene. CDR3 size: 14 residues. The V gene's germline CDR1 is KGHDR and CDR2 SFDVKD. CDR3 region: CATGGLSGDNEQFF. The CDR3 nucleotides are TGTGCCACCGGCGGGCTGAGCGGGGACAATGAGCAGTTCTTC.

The chain carries TRBV7-4 and TRBJ2-3; 8 bases are a match to TRBD1. Gene TRBJ2-7 matches the end of the DNA better, so the J call may be wrong. CDR3 length: 14 amino acids. Germline CDR1 and CDR2: SGHVT and SQSDAQ. For the CDR3, the DNA is TGTGCCAGCAGCTTAGGAGGGACAGGCTACGAGCAGTACTTC. This encodes CASSLGGTGYEQYF.

This clonotype has a count of ten or more. The V call is TRBV6-1, the J call TRBJ2-7; 7 nucleotides line up with TRBD2. The V and J ends lost 6 bases and 0 bases, in that order; junction bases with no gene match: 2. This CDR3 has 13 amino acids. Germline CDR1 is MNHNS and CDR2 is SASEGT. The CDR3 reads CASSWDYSYEQYF. Here the CDR3 DNA reads TGTGCCAGCAGCTGGGACTACTCCTACGAGCAGTACTTC.

This chain links TRBV6-1 with TRBJ2-7, with D tentatively TRBD2 (6 bases). V was pared by 6 bases and J by 3 bases, with 12 bases between. The CDR3 loop spans 13 amino acids. Germline V gives CDR1 MNHNS, CDR2 SASEGT. The CDR3 reads CASSPSANYEQYF. The CDR3 nucleotides read TGTGCCAGCAGCCCTAGCGCCAACTACGAGCAGTACTTC.

This clonotype has more than one count but fewer than ten. This chain uses TRBV19 with TRBJ1-5; 10 nucleotides align to TRBD1. Germline values: CDR1 LNHDA, CDR2 SQIVND (reference sequence). The CDR3 loop spans 15 amino acids. V lost 3 bases and J lost 6; bases outside the gene matches: 5. CDR3 nucleotide sequence: TGTGCCAGTAGTATTCTGGGACAGGGGATTCAGCCCCAGCATTTT. Translating gives CASSILGQGIQPQHF.

On this clonotype: A much larger clone is a single base away; this may be a read error. The J gene is TRBJ2-1, the V gene TRBV19; no clear D gene. The ends were cut back, 3 bases at V and 12 bases at J, with 15 bases in the middle. In germline, CDR1 is LNHDA, CDR2 SQIVND (reference sequence). The CDR3 is 13 residues long. CDR3 nucleotide sequence: TGTGCCAGTAGTATTTTGACTTCCCATGGGCAGTTCTTC. Translating gives CASSILTSHGQFF.

Notes on this clonotype: No conserved phenylalanine or tryptophan is present at the end of the CDR3, so a read error is the likely explanation. The limits of the CDR3 on the DNA are not certain, so only TCRdb's listed CDR3 is given. The rearrangement uses TRBV15 and TRBJ2-6; the table assigns TRBD1, which was not confirmed against the DNA. From germline, CDR1 is LNHNV and CDR2 YYDKDF (reference sequence). Both ends counted, the CDR3 spans 8 residues. The CDR3 sequence is CATSRDRG.

A few counts support this clonotype. The DNA of the CDR3 is TGTGCCAGCAGCCAGACCCTGTCGAACCCTTTGAACGAGCAGTACTTC. Translated: CASSQTLSNPLNEQYF. This sequence joins TRBV7-8 and TRBJ2-7; no clear D gene. This CDR3 comprises 16 residues. Germline V CDR1 and CDR2: SGHVS, FQNEAQ. The V end was cut by 5 bases, the J end by 5 bases, with 22 bases between.

Comments on this clonotype: One junction end does not reproduce the germline sequence, and a read error may be involved. V is TRBV5-1 and J is TRBJ1-6; D unclear. From germline, CDR1 is SGHRS and CDR2 YFSETQ. The CDR3 totals 12 residues. The CDR3 loop is CASSLREETRYF. CDR3 coding DNA: TGCGCCAGCAGCTTGAGGGAAGAGACCCGGTACTTT.

As concerns this clonotype: Because the CDR3 is missing its conserved closing phenylalanine or tryptophan, this is likely a read error. The DNA is left out, because the CDR3 cannot be placed on it with certainty; the CDR3 is given as TCRdb lists it. This chain uses TRBV7-2 with TRBJ2-6; TRBD1, as called in the table, went unchecked against the DNA. Inclusive of both ends, the CDR3 amounts to 14 amino acids. The germline CDR1 and CDR2 sequences are SGHTA and FQGNSA. CDR3 region: CASRAGGFEQYFGA.